The 24 T cell receptor beta chains below come from one sample, sequenced in a study of blood T cell repertoires in COVID-19. Method: immunoSEQ multiplex PCR; TCRdb's copy keeps in-frame clones and lacks some. The data show over 90,000 clones, with roughly 87% seen just once and about 5.7% held by the top ten. The sequencing sample was made of peripheral blood. Receptor source: a woman in her forties or fifties with COVID-19, enrolled during active disease.

The chain uses TRBV9 and TRBJ2-5, with no clear D. With 5 bases removed from V and 7 bases from J, the gap between germline ends came to 12 bases. This CDR3 is built from 12 residues. Germline CDR1 is SGDLS and CDR2 is YYNGEE. The CDR3 DNA follows: TGTGCCAGCAGTGCGGTATTCGGGACCCAGTACTTC. It translates to CASSAVFGTQYF.

The rearrangement joins TRBV25-1 to TRBJ2-1; TRBD2 agrees at 7 bases. V was pared by 2 bases and J by 5 bases, with 6 bases of the junction left unmatched. The CDR3 covers 15 residues. Germline-derived CDR1 and CDR2 are MGHDK and SYGVNS. The CDR3, as DNA: TGTGCCAGCAGTGAAGGGGGAGCGGGGAACAATGAGCAGTTCTTC. Translation: CASSEGGAGNNEQFF.

This chain joins TRBV7-6 and TRBJ2-2, with 11 positions matching TRBD1. This CDR3 is built from 15 residues. Trimming at V came to 5 bases and at J to 4 bases, leaving 3 bases not matched to a gene. Germline lookup yields CDR1 SGHVS and CDR2 FNYEAQ. CDR3 nucleotides: TGTGCCAGCAGCCCTGGGACAGGGGGCACCGGGGAGCTGTTTTTT. This codes for CASSPGTGGTGELFF.

V and J are TRBV30 and TRBJ2-1; no clear D gene. V was clipped by 1 base and J by 6 bases, with 13 bases between them. CDR1 and CDR2 (germline): GTSNPN, SVGIG (reference sequence). The CDR3 has 14 residues. The DNA of the CDR3 is TGTGCCTGGAGTGATACCCGACGGAGCAATGAGCAGTTCTTC. Amino acids: CAWSDTRRSNEQFF.

The chain is built from TRBV18 and TRBJ1-2; D gene unclear. The CDR3 is 14 residues long. Germline CDR1 and CDR2: KGHSH and LQKENI. V lost 2 bases to trimming and J lost 1 base, with 8 bases between them. CDR3 residues: CASSPETGNYGYTF. The CDR3 DNA sequence: TGTGCCAGCTCACCAGAGACGGGTAACTATGGCTACACCTTC.

The V call is TRBV12-5, the J call TRBJ2-7; 8 nucleotides line up with TRBD1. V lost 0 bases, J lost 2 bases, and 3 bases stayed unmatched. Germline CDR1 LGHNT, CDR2 FRNRAP. The CDR3 contains 15 residues. The CDR3 DNA follows: TGTGCTAGTGGTTTGGTACTGGGACAGGCCTACGAGCAGTACTTC. It is translated as CASGLVLGQAYEQYF.

CDR3 in DNA: TGCGCCAGCAGCTTGCAGGGGCGAGAAGATACGCAGTATTTT. Translation gives CASSLQGREDTQYF. This chain links TRBV5-1 with TRBJ2-3; tentatively, D is TRBD1 (6 bases). The V and J ends lost 1 base and 5 bases respectively, with 11 bases between them. The germline CDR1 and CDR2 sequences are SGHRS and YFSETQ. The CDR3 runs 14 residues. Full variable domain (outside the CDR3, taken from reference TRBV5-1 and TRBJ2-3): KAGVTQTPRYLIKTRGQQVTLSCSPISGHRSVSWYQQTPGQGLQFLFEYFSETQRNKGNFPGRFSGRQFSNSRSEMNVSTLELGDSALYLCASSLQGREDTQYFGPGTRLTVL.

V is TRBV4-3 and J is TRBJ1-4; D perhaps matches TRBD1 (6 bases). V was cut by 0 bases and J by 4 bases, with 12 bases left in between. The CDR3 contains 16 residues. Germline CDR1 and CDR2: LGHNA and YSLEER. The CDR3 sequence: CASSQDLAGDNEKLFF. The CDR3 nucleotides read TGCGCCAGCAGCCAAGATTTGGCAGGGGATAATGAAAAACTGTTTTTT.

The rearrangement links TRBV7-3 to TRBJ2-3, with 8 positions matching TRBD1. The ends lost 5 bases at V and 4 bases at J; junction bases unmatched: 8. CDR3 length equals 15 residues. Germline values: CDR1 SGHTA, CDR2 FQGTGA. Here the CDR3 reads CASSPQGAQADTQYF. The CDR3 DNA sequence: TGTGCCAGCAGCCCCCAGGGGGCGCAAGCAGATACGCAGTATTTT.

The rearrangement uses TRBV7-9 and TRBJ1-2; no reliable D call. The germline V and J ends were trimmed by 5 bases and 8 bases, with 15 bases remaining between them. The CDR3 contains 13 residues. In germline, CDR1 is SEHNR, CDR2 FQNEAQ (reference sequence). The CDR3 DNA follows: TGTGCCAGCAGCGAGCTACAGATTATCGGCTACACCTTC. Its translation is CASSELQIIGYTF.

The gene calls are TRBV9 and TRBJ2-1; 8 bases are a match to TRBD2. The CDR3 length is 14 residues. The V segment lost 0 bases and the J segment 8 bases; nucleotides outside the gene matches: 4. Germline V gene sequence: CDR1 SGDLS, CDR2 YYNGEE. Written as DNA, the CDR3 is TGTGCCAGCAGCGTAGGGACTAGCAAAGATGAGCAGTTCTTC. It encodes CASSVGTSKDEQFF.

This chain connects TRBV6-1 to TRBJ2-5; 9 bases map to TRBD2. This CDR3 spans 16 amino acids. The germline V gene encodes CDR1 MNHNS and CDR2 SASEGT. V was clipped by 0 bases and J by 4 bases; unmatched bases: 6. CDR3 DNA: TGTGCCAGCAGTGAAGCGGCGGCGGGGGGGGGAGAGACCCAGTACTTC. Encoded protein: CASSEAAAGGGETQYF.

The CDR3 nucleotides read TGCGCCAGCAGTGAGATGGACAGGGCCCCTACTGAAGCTTTCTTT. It specifies CASSEMDRAPTEAFF. This chain links TRBV10-1 with TRBJ1-1; 8 bases map to TRBD1. Looked up from germline, CDR1 is WNHNN and CDR2 is SYGVQD (reference sequence). The CDR3 length is 15 residues. V shed 2 bases, J shed 5 bases, and the junction held 7 bases outside the gene matches.

The chain uses TRBV6-5 and TRBJ2-3; the match to TRBD2 covers 9 bases. The junction had 11 bases not matched to a gene; V was cut back by 4 bases and J by 12 bases. Germline V CDR1 and CDR2: MNHEY, SVGAGI. This CDR3 region has 14 residues. CDR3 loop: CASSSPGAGGRQYF. The CDR3 DNA follows: TGTGCCAGCAGTTCCCCTGGGGCGGGGGGGCGTCAGTATTTT.

Only a few counts were recorded for this clone. The chain combines TRBV7-3 with TRBJ2-7, with a weak D call TRBD1 (5 bases). Germline V gene sequence: CDR1 SGHTA, CDR2 FQGTGA. V gave up 3 bases and J gave up 5 bases, with 8 bases separating them. The CDR3 sequence is 12 residues long. CDR3 nucleotide sequence: TGTGCCAGCAGCTTCTCCAGGGACGAGCAGTACTTC. It translates to CASSFSRDEQYF.

This sequence joins TRBV27 and TRBJ1-6; D is perhaps TRBD1 (5 bases). Per the germline V gene, CDR1 is MNHEY and CDR2 is SMNVEV (reference sequence). There are 16 residues in the CDR3. Trimming took off 3 bases at V and 5 bases at J, with 14 bases between the two ends. CDR3 amino acids: CASSFVSRQNNSPLHF. The CDR3 DNA is TGTGCCAGCAGTTTCGTGTCCCGACAGAATAATTCACCCCTCCACTTT.

The CDR3 bases are TGCGCCAGCAGCTTGGCCGGCGCAGGGGATACGCAGTATTTT. Its translation is CASSLAGAGDTQYF. The chain uses TRBV5-1 and TRBJ2-3; tentative D call: TRBD1 (5 bases). The V gene's germline CDR1 is SGHRS and CDR2 YFSETQ. The CDR3 runs to 14 residues. Trimming removed 0 bases from V and 6 bases from J, with 11 bases in between.

The CDR3 sequence: CASSQEGGGAYNEQFF. The CDR3, as DNA: TGTGCCAGCAGCCAAGAGGGTGGGGGGGCCTACAATGAGCAGTTCTTC. The chain employs TRBV4-2 and TRBJ2-1, with TRBD2 identical over 7 bases. The CDR3 extends over 16 amino acids. J lost 2 bases, V lost 0 bases, and 4 bases had no gene match. Germline V gives CDR1 LGHNA, CDR2 YNFKEQ.

The V gene is TRBV7-9, the J gene TRBJ1-4; D call uncertain. The ends were cut back, 0 bases at V and 8 bases at J, with 4 bases in the middle. Germline CDR1 reads SEHNR; CDR2 reads FQNEAQ (reference sequence). This CDR3 is built from 12 residues. The CDR3 reads CASSLAREKLFF. The CDR3 nucleotides read TGTGCCAGCAGCTTAGCGCGGGAAAAACTGTTTTTT. The full variable domain, rest sourced from reference TRBV7-9 and TRBJ1-4, is DTGVSQNPRHKITKRGQNVTFRCDPISEHNRLYWYRQTLGQGPEFLTYFQNEAQLEKSRLLSDRFSAERPKGSFSTLEIQRTEQGDSAMYLCASSLAREKLFFGSGTQLSVL.

This chain links TRBV4-1 with TRBJ2-7, with D possibly TRBD1 on 6 matching bases. Germline V gene sequence: CDR1 MGHRA, CDR2 YSYEKL. The CDR3 is made up of 15 amino acids. V was pared by 4 bases and J by 2 bases, with 15 bases between. DNA for the CDR3: TGCGCCAGCAGCCCCCAGGGGACAACAACCTACGAGCAGTACTTC. Translated, it gives CASSPQGTTTYEQYF.

The chain links TRBV13 to TRBJ1-1; TRBD1 agrees at 9 bases. Germline V gene data show CDR1 as PRHDT and CDR2 as FYEKMQ (reference sequence). V dropped 2 bases and J dropped 4; count of bases not matched to a gene: 8. This CDR3 region has 16 residues. The CDR3 sequence: CASSLPGQGQGTEAFF. CDR3 sequence (DNA): TGTGCCAGCAGCTTACCGGGACAGGGTCAGGGCACTGAAGCTTTCTTT.

The CDR3: CSVQNWETYEQYF. CDR3 nucleotide sequence: TGCAGCGTTCAGAATTGGGAGACCTACGAGCAGTACTTC. The V and J genes are TRBV29-1 and TRBJ2-7, with D tentatively TRBD2 (5 bases). The CDR3 has 13 residues. Trimming cost V 5 bases and J 2 bases, with 13 bases left between them. The V gene's germline CDR1 is SQVTM and CDR2 ANQGSEA.

The chain is built from TRBV7-2 and TRBJ1-1; D is undetermined. The germline V gene has CDR1 SGHTA and CDR2 FQGNSA. The CDR3 has 13 amino acids. V dropped 9 bases and J dropped 0 bases, with 11 bases sitting between them. The CDR3 region is CASAAELNTEAFF. The DNA of the CDR3 is TGTGCCAGTGCCGCAGAACTGAACACTGAAGCTTTCTTT.

The CDR3 DNA reads as TGTGCCAGCAGCGCACAGGGGGCTGGTGGAGAGCAGTACTTC. This encodes CASSAQGAGGEQYF. The J gene is TRBJ2-7, the V gene TRBV7-2; TRBD1 matches 9 bases. CDR3 length equals 14 residues. Germline CDR1 is SGHTA and CDR2 is FQGNSA. The V gene end was trimmed by 5 bases and the J gene end by 7 bases; junction bases not matched to a gene: 9.